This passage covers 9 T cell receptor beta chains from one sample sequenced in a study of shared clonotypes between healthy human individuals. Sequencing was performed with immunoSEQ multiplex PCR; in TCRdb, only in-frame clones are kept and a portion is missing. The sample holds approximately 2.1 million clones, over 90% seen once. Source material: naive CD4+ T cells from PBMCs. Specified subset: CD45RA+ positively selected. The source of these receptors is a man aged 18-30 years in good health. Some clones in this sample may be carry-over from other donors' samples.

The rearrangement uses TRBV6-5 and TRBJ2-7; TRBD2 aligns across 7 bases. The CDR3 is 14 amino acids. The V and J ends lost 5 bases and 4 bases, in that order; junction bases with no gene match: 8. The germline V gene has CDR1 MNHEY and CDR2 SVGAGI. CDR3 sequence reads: CASSPSRGVYEQYF. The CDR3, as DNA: TGTGCCAGCAGTCCCTCCCGGGGGGTATACGAGCAGTACTTC.

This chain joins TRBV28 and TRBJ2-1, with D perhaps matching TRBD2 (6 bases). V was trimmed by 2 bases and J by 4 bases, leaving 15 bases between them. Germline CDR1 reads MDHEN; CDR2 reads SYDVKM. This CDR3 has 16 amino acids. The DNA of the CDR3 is TGTGCCAGCAGTTTAGTTAGCGGAGCCCTATACAATGAGCAGTTCTTC. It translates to CASSLVSGALYNEQFF.

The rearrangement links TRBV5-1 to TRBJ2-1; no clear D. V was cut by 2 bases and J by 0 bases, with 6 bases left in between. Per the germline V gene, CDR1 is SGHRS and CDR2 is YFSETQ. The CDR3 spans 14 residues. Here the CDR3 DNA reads TGCGCCAGCAGCTTTCTCCGCTCCTACAATGAGCAGTTCTTC. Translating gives CASSFLRSYNEQFF.

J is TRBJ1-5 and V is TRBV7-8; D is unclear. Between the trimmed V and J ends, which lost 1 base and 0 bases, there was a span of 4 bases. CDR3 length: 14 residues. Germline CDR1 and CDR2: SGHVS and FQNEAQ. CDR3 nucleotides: TGTGCCAGCAGCTTAGGAGATAGCAATCAGCCCCAGCATTTT. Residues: CASSLGDSNQPQHF.

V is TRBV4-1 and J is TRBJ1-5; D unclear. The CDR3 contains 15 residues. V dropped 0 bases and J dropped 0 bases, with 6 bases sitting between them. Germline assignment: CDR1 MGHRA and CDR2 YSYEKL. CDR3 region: CASSQDFSSNQPQHF. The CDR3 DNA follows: TGCGCCAGCAGCCAAGATTTCAGTAGCAATCAGCCCCAGCATTTT.

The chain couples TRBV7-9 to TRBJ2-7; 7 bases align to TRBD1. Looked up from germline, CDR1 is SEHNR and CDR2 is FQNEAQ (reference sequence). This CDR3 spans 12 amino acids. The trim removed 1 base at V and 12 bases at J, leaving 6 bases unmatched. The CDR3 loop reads CASSLGPGGTYF. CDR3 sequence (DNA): TGTGCCAGCAGCTTAGGGCCAGGGGGTACGTACTTC. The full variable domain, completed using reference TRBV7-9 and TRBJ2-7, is DTGVSQNPRHKITKRGQNVTFRCDPISEHNRLYWYRQTLGQGPEFLTYFQNEAQLEKSRLLSDRFSAERPKGSFSTLEIQRTEQGDSAMYLCASSLGPGGTYFGPGTRLTVT.

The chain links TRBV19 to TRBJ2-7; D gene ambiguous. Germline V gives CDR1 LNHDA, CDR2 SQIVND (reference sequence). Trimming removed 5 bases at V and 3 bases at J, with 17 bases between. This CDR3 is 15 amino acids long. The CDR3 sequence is CASSPRRTLNYEQYF. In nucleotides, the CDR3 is TGTGCCAGTAGTCCCAGGCGGACCCTCAACTACGAGCAGTACTTC. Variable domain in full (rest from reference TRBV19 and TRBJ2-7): DGGITQSPKYLFRKEGQNVTLSCEQNLNHDAMYWYRQDPGQGLRLIYYSQIVNDFQKGDIAEGYSVSREKKESFPLTVTSAQKNPTAFYLCASSPRRTLNYEQYFGPGTRLTVT.

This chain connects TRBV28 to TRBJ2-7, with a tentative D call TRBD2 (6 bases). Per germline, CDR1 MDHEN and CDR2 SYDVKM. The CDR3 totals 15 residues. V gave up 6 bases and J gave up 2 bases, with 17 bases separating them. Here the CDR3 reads CASSLRGGPAYEQYF. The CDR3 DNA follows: TGTGCCAGCAGCCTCCGAGGAGGGCCAGCCTACGAGCAGTACTTC.

CDR3 bases: TGTGCCAGCAGCTCACAGGGGGCCGTGGAGACCCAGTACTTC. The encoded protein is CASSSQGAVETQYF. The rearrangement joins TRBV11-2 to TRBJ2-5; 9 positions match TRBD1. V shed 4 bases, J shed 5 bases, and the junction held 5 bases outside the gene matches. This CDR3 is 14 amino acids long. The germline CDR1 and CDR2 sequences are SGHAT and FQNNGV.